Each of the 14 T cell receptor beta chains below was sequenced from the same sample in a study of metastatic and nonmetastatic thyroid tumors. Nobody among the patients had been given any treatment before thyroid surgery. With MiXCR, TCRdb called clones anew from the PCR reads. The data hold approximately 70,000 clones, with more than 15% observed a single time. Sequenced: blood. The receptor set was obtained from a female donor with papillary thyroid cancer or a benign thyroid nodule (not recorded which). Some clones in this sample may be carry-over from other donors' samples.

Only a few counts were recorded for this clone. V is TRBV6-2 or TRBV6-3 and J is TRBJ1-1; D remains unclear. The germline gives CDR1 MNHEY, CDR2 SVGEGT. The CDR3 runs to 11 residues. Trimming took off 2 bases at V and 9 bases at J, with 7 bases between the two ends. CDR3: CASSYTDQAFF. DNA for the CDR3: TGTGCCAGCAGTTACACGGACCAAGCTTTCTTT.

This clone came up many times. This chain joins TRBV6-5 and TRBJ1-2; perhaps TRBD1 as D (5 bases). This CDR3 has 14 residues. Trimming pared 2 bases from V and 8 bases from J, leaving 15 bases between. Germline assignment: CDR1 MNHEY and CDR2 SVGAGI. The CDR3 reads CASSYESGRGGYTF. The CDR3 nucleotides read TGTGCCAGCAGTTACGAATCAGGGAGGGGAGGCTACACCTTC.

At least ten counts were recorded for this clone. The chain employs TRBV7-9 and TRBJ2-7; TRBD1 matches at 12 bases. The length of the CDR3 is 15 residues. J lost 7 bases, V lost 1 base, and 5 bases had no gene match. Germline loops: CDR1 SEHNR, CDR2 FQNEAQ (reference sequence). CDR3 nucleotides: TGTGCCAGCAGCTTAGGGGGACAGGGGGCACGGGAGCAGTACTTC. This sequence encodes CASSLGGQGAREQYF.

The genes are TRBV5-1 and TRBJ2-7; 9 positions agree with TRBD2. The CDR3 totals 19 residues. V was clipped by 4 bases and J by 0 bases; unmatched bases: 17. Germline CDR1 is SGHRS and CDR2 is YFSETQ. As DNA, the CDR3 is TGCGCCAGCAGCCGCCAGACTAGCGGTAAGGGTGCCGTCTCCTACGAGCAGTACTTC. Amino acid sequence: CASSRQTSGKGAVSYEQYF.

This chain connects TRBV6-1 to TRBJ2-3; 8 bases are shared with TRBD1. V lost 2 bases and J lost 0; bases outside the gene matches: 4. Germline V gene data show CDR1 as MNHNS and CDR2 as SASEGT. The CDR3 loop spans 16 amino acids. The CDR3 region is CASSEQRQGSTDTQYF. In DNA form, the CDR3 reads TGTGCCAGCAGTGAACAAAGACAGGGGAGCACAGATACGCAGTATTTT.

In this sample, this clone turned up many times. The chain carries TRBV14 and TRBJ1-1; weak D call: TRBD1 (5 bases). There are 14 residues in the CDR3. Germline lookup yields CDR1 SGHDN and CDR2 FVKESK. Trimming removed 3 bases from V and 0 bases from J, with 8 bases in between. The CDR3 loop is CASSHRGMNTEAFF. The CDR3 coding sequence is TGTGCCAGCAGCCACCGGGGGATGAACACTGAAGCTTTCTTT.

This clone was observed at least ten times. This chain connects TRBV5-5 to TRBJ2-2, with a tentative D call TRBD2 (6 bases). This CDR3 comprises 16 residues. The V gene's germline CDR1 is SGHKS and CDR2 YYEKEE (reference sequence). V lost 0 bases to trimming and J lost 1 base, with 10 bases between them. The CDR3 here is CASSLVIAVNTGELFF. In DNA, the CDR3 is TGTGCCAGCAGCTTGGTCATAGCGGTGAACACCGGGGAGCTGTTTTTT.

This clone was picked up a small number of times. CDR3 in amino acids: CASSRGLVETQYF. DNA for the CDR3: TGTGCCAGTAGTAGGGGACTAGTGGAGACCCAGTACTTC. The V and J genes are TRBV19 and TRBJ2-5; 8 bases line up with TRBD2. V trimming: 4 bases; J trimming: 5 bases; junction bases outside the gene matches: 3. CDR1 and CDR2 (germline): LNHDA, SQIVND (reference sequence). This CDR3 is 13 amino acids long.

This clone showed up many times. This specimen includes other DNA sequences encoding the same CDR3. The J gene is TRBJ2-3, the V gene TRBV2; possibly TRBD2 for D (6 bases). Trimming shortened V by 5 bases and J by 4 bases, and 13 bases separated the two germline ends. The CDR3 is 14 residues long. Germline values: CDR1 SNHLY, CDR2 FYNNEI. The CDR3 region has the DNA TGTGCCAGCAGTCCAATAAGACTAGCAGATACGCAGTATTTT. It translates to CASSPIRLADTQYF.

In its sample, this clone was seen a few times. The junction shows a germline mismatch at one end, possibly a read error. The chain links TRBV6-1 to TRBJ1-1, with D possibly matching TRBD1 (5 bases). The CDR3 totals 13 residues. The germline V gene has CDR1 MNHNS and CDR2 SASEGT. The CDR3 is CAIGASMNTESFF. CDR3 nucleotide sequence: TGTGCTATCGGGGCTAGCATGAACACTGAATCTTTCTTT.

The table lists this clone with many counts. V gene TRBV20-1 combines with J gene TRBJ2-3; TRBD1 matches 7 bases. Per germline, CDR1 DFQATT and CDR2 SNEGSKA (reference sequence). The CDR3 has 13 amino acids. V dropped 3 bases and J dropped 1; count of bases not matched to a gene: 1. CDR3 in DNA: TGCAGTGCTAGTACAGGGGGCACAGATACGCAGTATTTT. Protein: CSASTGGTDTQYF.

As for this clone: Possible read error: a much larger clone is one base away. Other DNA variants within this sample encode the same CDR3. The chain links TRBV20-1 to TRBJ2-7, with D uncertain. This CDR3 region has 14 residues. The germline CDR1 and CDR2 sequences are DFQATT and SNEGSKA (reference sequence). V gave up 0 bases and J gave up 1 base, with 10 bases separating them. CDR3 protein: CSARDQVRSYEQYF. CDR3 sequence (DNA): TGCAGTGCTAGAGACCAAGTACGGTCCTACGAGCAGTACTTC.

This clone was detected ten times or more. The chain combines TRBV20-1 with TRBJ2-7, with 7 bases identical to TRBD2. The CDR3 contains 15 residues. The trim removed 3 bases at V and 5 bases at J, leaving 13 bases unmatched. Germline CDR1 DFQATT, CDR2 SNEGSKA (reference sequence). CDR3 loop: CSASMAGDPDHEQYF. CDR3 DNA sequence: TGCAGTGCTAGTATGGCGGGAGACCCCGATCACGAGCAGTACTTC.

The chain combines TRBV20-1 with TRBJ2-7; D is unresolved. The CDR3 loop spans 13 amino acids. In germline, CDR1 is DFQATT, CDR2 SNEGSKA (reference sequence). V was clipped by 2 bases and J by 6 bases, with 14 bases between them. The CDR3 DNA sequence: TGCAGTGCTAGAACTGAGTACCTCGGCGAGCAGTACTTC. Translated, it gives CSARTEYLGEQYF.